The source of this T cell receptor beta chain is a study of radiotherapy plus CTLA-4 blockade in lung cancer. Across the whole study: Objective responses were observed in 15% to 20% of patients, and disease control was achieved by 30% to 40%. General observations from the study: Reports state that early shifts in blood T cell clones, with interferon-beta, best predicted response.

Participants had chemo-refractory metastatic non-small-cell lung cancer and were treated with focal radiation plus ipilimumab CTLA-4 blockade. Clones were sequenced by immunoSEQ multiplex PCR, and TCRdb holds only the in-frame ones, with some missing. The table includes approximately 80,000 clones, roughly 80% detected once. Germline V gene lookup returns CDR1 SGHRS and CDR2 YFSETQ. The CDR3 contains 14 residues. V lost 7 bases and J lost 0; bases outside the gene matches: 5. As concerns this clone: Its antigen is unidentified.

The chain employs TRBV5-1 and TRBJ2-3; 7 nucleotides match TRBD2. The starting material was peripheral blood, obtained from a patient treated with radiotherapy plus ipilimumab. The receptor's source is a human donor with non-small cell lung cancer whose response to radiotherapy plus ipilimumab could not be evaluated. CDR3 amino acids: CASDGGSSTDTQYF. In nucleotides, the CDR3 is TGCGCCAGCGACGGGGGGTCTAGCACAGATACGCAGTATTTT.